Presented here are 9 T cell receptor beta chains from one specimen sequenced in a study of read filtering for tumor transcriptome and immune sequencing. This library used around 400 ng RNA and molecular barcoded adaptors spanning alpha/delta and beta/gamma chains. MiXCR, applied by TCRdb to the reads, yields one record per CDR3 protein. Here the sample spans roughly 41,000 distinct CDR3 sequences, roughly an eighth being singletons. Sequenced input: a population of CD138-negative cells sorted from bone marrow. All receptors come from a donor at least 40 years old with multiple myeloma.

Ten or more counts support this clonotype. V gene TRBV6-5 combines with J gene TRBJ1-5; unclear D gene. The CDR3 consists of 16 residues. Germline V gives CDR1 MNHEY, CDR2 SVGAGI. V was clipped by 4 bases and J by 0 bases, with 13 bases between them. The DNA for the CDR3 is TGTGCCAGCAGTTCTGGAGGGCCGACTAGCAATCAGCCCCAGCATTTT. Translating it yields CASSSGGPTSNQPQHF.

This clonotype has ten or more counts. This chain joins TRBV9 and TRBJ2-1, with 8 nucleotides matching TRBD2. V lost 3 bases, J lost 6 bases, and 8 bases stayed unmatched. The CDR3 length is 15 residues. Looked up from germline, CDR1 is SGDLS and CDR2 is YYNGEE. As DNA, the CDR3 is TGTGCCAGCAGCGAGAGCGGGAGTTGGGCCAATGAGCAGTTCTTC. It encodes CASSESGSWANEQFF. Full variable domain (rest looked up from reference TRBV9 and TRBJ2-1): DSGVTQTPKHLITATGQRVTLRCSPRSGDLSVYWYQQSLDQGLQFLIQYYNGEERAKGNILERFSAQQFPDLHSELNLSSLELGDSALYFCASSESGSWANEQFFGPGTRLTVL.

This clonotype has a handful of counts. The rearrangement uses TRBV21-1 and TRBJ2-7; the D segment call TRBD2 is taken from the table without a DNA check. TRBV21-1 is assigned pseudogene status. The CDR3 has 13 amino acids. The CDR3 coding sequence is TGTGCCAGCAGCTCGGGACTAGCCTACGAGCAGTACTTC. Translated, it gives CASSSGLAYEQYF.

The sample holds many counts of this clonotype. This chain uses TRBV6-1 with TRBJ2-7, with D unclear. Germline assignment: CDR1 MNHNS and CDR2 SASEGT. Between the trimmed V and J ends, which lost 9 bases and 2 bases, there was a span of 5 bases. This CDR3 contains 10 residues. The DNA of the CDR3 is TGTGCCAGTGGGACCTACGAGCAGTACTTC. Its protein is CASGTYEQYF.

V gene TRBV5-1 combines with J gene TRBJ2-1; 9 nucleotides line up with TRBD1. V dropped 5 bases and J dropped 2; count of bases not matched to a gene: 8. CDR3 size: 16 residues. The germline V gene has CDR1 SGHRS and CDR2 YFSETQ. As DNA, the CDR3 is TGCGCCAGCAGTACGGGACAGGGATTTGCCTACAATGAGCAGTTCTTC. It encodes CASSTGQGFAYNEQFF.

This clonotype was seen at least ten times. The chain carries TRBV30 and TRBJ2-3, with D tentatively TRBD1 or TRBD2 (6 bases each). The CDR3 runs 14 residues. V shed 4 bases and J shed 2 bases, with 13 bases lying between them. CDR1 GTSNPN and CDR2 SVGIG come from the germline V gene (reference sequence). The DNA of the CDR3 is TGTGCCTGGACCCAACGGGGGCTCACAGATACGCAGTATTTT. Translated, it gives CAWTQRGLTDTQYF.

This clonotype has ten or more counts. The J gene is TRBJ2-5, the V gene TRBV20-1; maybe TRBD1 (5 bases). Germline V gene sequence: CDR1 DFQATT, CDR2 SNEGSKA (reference sequence). The V and J ends lost 4 bases and 2 bases respectively, with 20 bases between them. The CDR3 is made up of 16 amino acids. The CDR3 coding sequence is TGCAGTGCTACTGACCCTGGGGCAGGTCTGCAAGAGACCCAGTACTTC. Protein product: CSATDPGAGLQETQYF.

This clonotype showed up many times. This chain uses TRBV5-5 with TRBJ2-1, with 11 bases that match TRBD2. The CDR3 runs to 16 residues. Germline V gene data show CDR1 as SGHKS and CDR2 as YYEKEE (reference sequence). Unmatched junction bases numbered 5, after V lost 4 bases and J lost 2 bases. CDR3 sequence: CASSPGTSGTYNEQFF. The CDR3 DNA reads as TGTGCCAGCAGCCCGGGGACTAGCGGAACCTACAATGAGCAGTTCTTC.

The rearrangement links TRBV6-5 to TRBJ2-3; 11 bases match TRBD2. Trimming took 6 bases from V and 4 from J; bases not matched to a gene: 6. This CDR3 is 15 amino acids long. Per the germline V gene, CDR1 is MNHEY and CDR2 is SVGAGI. CDR3 amino acids: CASSKLAGGADTQYF. In DNA, the CDR3 is TGTGCCAGCAGCAAGCTAGCGGGAGGTGCAGATACGCAGTATTTT.